Listed below are T cell receptor beta chains from one sample, sequenced in a study of cytotoxic CD8 clonotypes in ibrutinib-treated CLL. Measured with immunoSEQ multiplex PCR; TCRdb has only the in-frame clones, and not every one. The sample consists of roughly 2,700 clones, approximately 85% of them appearing once. The material was PBMCs, obtained before ibrutinib treatment. The origin of the receptors is a human donor with chronic lymphocytic leukemia. Both conserved end residues are part of each CDR3.

j_call	v_call	cdr3_aa
TRBJ1-1	TRBV6-1	CASSAAGNTEAFF
TRBJ2-2	TRBV2	CASRDGTGAGELFF
TRBJ1-1	TRBV4-1	CASSQDPGTGGSEAFF
TRBJ1-1	TRBV19	CASSPREGMNTEAFF
TRBJ2-3	TRBV4-1	CASSQLGLAGGDPTDTQYF
TRBJ1-1	TRBV19	CATTEANTEAFF
TRBJ2-3	TRBV5-4	CASSPGGGQDTQYF
TRBJ2-1	TRBV6-5	CASRPLPGSYNEQFF
TRBJ1-2	TRBV10-3	CATETGENYGYTF
TRBJ2-1	TRBV5-4	CASSLDRGTYNEQFF
TRBJ2-1	TRBV5-5	CASSSDVQDGNEQFF
TRBJ2-6	TRBV4-1	CASSHIGRHRGANVLTF
TRBJ2-7	TRBV10-3	CAIRVGGGHEQYF
TRBJ1-2	TRBV12-5	CASGLSAGQGYTF
TRBJ1-1	TRBV14	CASSLTVTSAAFF
TRBJ2-1	TRBV5-1	CASSQRGGDNEQFF
TRBJ2-7	TRBV19	CASSIAATGDHEQYF
TRBJ2-7	TRBV4-1	CASSPRTASSYEQYF
TRBJ2-7	TRBV10-1	CASPWEGQGAWSSYEQYF
TRBJ2-2	TRBV19	CASSSGGARGELFF